These T cell receptor beta chains were read from a single sample in a study of technical replicates of blood from several donors. The repertoire was sequenced with immunoSEQ multiplex PCR; TCRdb's copy has only in-frame clones and lacks some. The top ten hold over 0.2% of the sample, which has about 70,000 clones, 95% to 97% seen once. The sequenced sample consisted of T cells isolated from PBMCs. Every receptor here comes from a human donor in good health. CDR3s include the opening cysteine and the closing phenylalanine or tryptophan. Each record gives: D gene, V gene, J gene, clone size, CDR3 protein, CDR3 DNA. A D gene is named only where the DNA matches it firmly. Size tells how often a clone was seen (once, few, many) or the class of an expanded clone, and some rows leave it out.

D gene: .
V gene: TRBV25-1
J gene: TRBJ2-3
clone size: .
CDR3 protein: CASGLVPDTQYF
CDR3 DNA: TGTGCCAGCGGTCTAGTCCCAGATACGCAGTATTTT

D gene: TRBD1
V gene: TRBV5-1
J gene: TRBJ1-1
clone size: once
CDR3 protein: CASSPRGQGEAFF
CDR3 DNA: TGCGCCAGCAGTCCCAGGGGGCAGGGTGAAGCTTTCTTT

D gene: TRBD2
V gene: TRBV7-2
J gene: TRBJ2-1
clone size: once
CDR3 protein: CASSYLTSGAYNEQFF
CDR3 DNA: TGTGCCAGCAGCTATCTGACTAGCGGGGCCTACAATGAGCAGTTCTTC

D gene: .
V gene: TRBV10-3
J gene: TRBJ2-1
clone size: .
CDR3 protein: CAISESPTQISYNEQFF
CDR3 DNA: TGTGCCATCAGTGAGTCTCCAACTCAAATCTCCTACAATGAGCAGTTCTTC

D gene: TRBD1
V gene: TRBV10-3
J gene: TRBJ1-4
clone size: .
CDR3 protein: CATGQGALANEKLFF
CDR3 DNA: TGTGCCACGGGACAGGGGGCGTTGGCTAATGAAAAACTGTTTTTT

D gene: .
V gene: TRBV5-6
J gene: TRBJ2-3
clone size: .
CDR3 protein: CASSLTELGTQYF
CDR3 DNA: TGTGCCAGCAGCTTGACAGAATTAGGTACGCAGTATTTT

D gene: TRBD1
V gene: TRBV6-5
J gene: TRBJ2-7
clone size: .
CDR3 protein: CASRSSGGLYEQYF
CDR3 DNA: TGTGCCAGCAGAAGTTCAGGGGGCCTGTACGAGCAGTACTTC

D gene: TRBD1
V gene: TRBV7-2
J gene: TRBJ2-7
clone size: .
CDR3 protein: CASSFLPGQGDYEQYF
CDR3 DNA: TGTGCCAGCAGCTTTCTCCCGGGACAGGGGGATTACGAGCAGTACTTC

D gene: .
V gene: TRBV21-1
J gene: TRBJ2-2
clone size: .
CDR3 protein: CASNPRHTVNTGELFF
CDR3 DNA: TGTGCCAGCAACCCCAGGCACACGGTCAACACCGGGGAGCTGTTTTTT

D gene: .
V gene: TRBV7-6
J gene: TRBJ2-7
clone size: .
CDR3 protein: CASSSEDTRAEQYF
CDR3 DNA: TGTGCCAGCAGCTCCGAAGACACGCGGGCCGAGCAGTACTTC

D gene: TRBD1
V gene: TRBV5-1
J gene: TRBJ2-3
clone size: .
CDR3 protein: CASSWGQGASTDTQYF
CDR3 DNA: TGCGCCAGCAGCTGGGGACAGGGGGCCAGCACAGATACGCAGTATTTT

D gene: .
V gene: TRBV7-6
J gene: TRBJ1-4
clone size: .
CDR3 protein: CASSLGGLPSGEKLFF
CDR3 DNA: TGTGCCAGCAGCTTAGGGGGACTCCCTAGCGGCGAAAAACTGTTTTTT

D gene: TRBD1
V gene: TRBV7-9
J gene: TRBJ1-5
clone size: .
CDR3 protein: CASSALQGTNQPQHF
CDR3 DNA: TGTGCCAGCAGCGCCCTACAGGGGACCAATCAGCCCCAGCATTTT

D gene: .
V gene: TRBV21-1
J gene: TRBJ2-2
clone size: .
CDR3 protein: CASSPRDRKPRVSGELFF
CDR3 DNA: TGTGCCAGTTCGCCCCGGGACAGAAAGCCGAGGGTGTCCGGGGAGCTGTTTTTT

D gene: .
V gene: TRBV4-1
J gene: TRBJ2-5
clone size: .
CDR3 protein: CASSQSIAGLGTQYF
CDR3 DNA: TGCGCCAGCAGCCAAAGTATAGCAGGGTTGGGGACCCAGTACTTC

D gene: TRBD1
V gene: TRBV19
J gene: TRBJ2-2
clone size: .
CDR3 protein: CASSHRQGNTGELFF
CDR3 DNA: TGTGCCAGTAGTCACAGACAGGGGAACACCGGGGAGCTGTTTTTT

D gene: TRBD1
V gene: TRBV29-1
J gene: TRBJ1-1
clone size: once
CDR3 protein: CSVTKGTGATEAFF
CDR3 DNA: TGCAGCGTTACCAAGGGGACAGGGGCTACTGAAGCTTTCTTT

D gene: .
V gene: TRBV28
J gene: TRBJ1-5
clone size: .
CDR3 protein: CASSPPGVQPQHF
CDR3 DNA: TGTGCCAGCAGTCCACCCGGAGTCCAGCCCCAGCATTTT

D gene: .
V gene: TRBV6-1
J gene: TRBJ1-2
clone size: .
CDR3 protein: CASRGRGTNYGYTF
CDR3 DNA: TGTGCCAGCAGAGGGCGGGGGACGAACTATGGCTACACCTTC

D gene: .
V gene: TRBV7-9
J gene: TRBJ1-5
clone size: .
CDR3 protein: CASTSGDSNQPQHF
CDR3 DNA: TGTGCCAGCACCTCCGGTGATAGCAATCAGCCCCAGCATTTT

D gene: .
V gene: TRBV7-6
J gene: TRBJ2-7
clone size: .
CDR3 protein: CASSPGLAGYEQYF
CDR3 DNA: TGTGCCAGCAGCCCAGGACTGGCGGGCTACGAGCAGTACTTC

D gene: .
V gene: TRBV6-5
J gene: TRBJ1-2
clone size: .
CDR3 protein: CASSYTTIGGYGYTF
CDR3 DNA: TGTGCCAGCAGTTATACAACTATCGGAGGCTATGGCTACACCTTC

D gene: TRBD1
V gene: TRBV29-1
J gene: TRBJ1-2
clone size: .
CDR3 protein: CSVVLGGGVHYGYTF
CDR3 DNA: TGCAGCGTTGTCCTCGGAGGGGGCGTGCACTATGGCTACACCTTC

D gene: .
V gene: TRBV6-6
J gene: TRBJ1-1
clone size: .
CDR3 protein: CASSTLGGEAFF
CDR3 DNA: TGTGCCAGCAGCACACTGGGGGGTGAAGCTTTCTTT

D gene: .
V gene: TRBV6-5
J gene: TRBJ1-3
clone size: .
CDR3 protein: CASSSGPTGDTIYF
CDR3 DNA: TGTGCCAGCAGTTCCGGGCCTACGGGGGACACCATATATTTT

D gene: TRBD1
V gene: TRBV5-1
J gene: TRBJ2-5
clone size: .
CDR3 protein: CASSFTGAPRETQYF
CDR3 DNA: TGCGCCAGCAGCTTCACAGGGGCCCCGCGAGAGACCCAGTACTTC

D gene: .
V gene: TRBV6-1
J gene: TRBJ2-2
clone size: .
CDR3 protein: CASSVTLVTGGELFF
CDR3 DNA: TGTGCCAGCAGTGTCACGTTAGTCACAGGCGGGGAGCTGTTTTTT

D gene: .
V gene: TRBV4-1
J gene: TRBJ1-3
clone size: .
CDR3 protein: CASSQEGGGAVSGFNGNTIYF
CDR3 DNA: TGCGCCAGCAGCCAAGAAGGGGGGGGAGCAGTTTCGGGTTTTAACGGAAACACCATATATTTT

D gene: TRBD1
V gene: TRBV9
J gene: TRBJ1-2
clone size: .
CDR3 protein: CASSLSRQGNYGYTF
CDR3 DNA: TGTGCCAGCAGCCTCAGTAGACAGGGAAACTATGGCTACACCTTC

D gene: TRBD2
V gene: TRBV5-6
J gene: TRBJ2-3
clone size: .
CDR3 protein: CASSRLAGGPTDTQYF
CDR3 DNA: TGTGCCAGCAGCAGACTAGCGGGAGGGCCAACAGATACGCAGTATTTT

D gene: .
V gene: TRBV5-1
J gene: TRBJ2-5
clone size: .
CDR3 protein: CASSLVEGGEETQYF
CDR3 DNA: TGCGCCAGCAGCTTGGTTGAGGGTGGGGAAGAGACCCAGTACTTC

D gene: .
V gene: TRBV15
J gene: TRBJ1-1
clone size: .
CDR3 protein: CATSSLTEAFF
CDR3 DNA: TGTGCCACCAGCAGTCTAACTGAAGCTTTCTTT

D gene: .
V gene: TRBV2
J gene: TRBJ1-5
clone size: .
CDR3 protein: CASSEAPTVNQPQHF
CDR3 DNA: TGTGCCAGCAGTGAAGCCCCCACAGTGAATCAGCCCCAGCATTTT

D gene: .
V gene: TRBV2
J gene: TRBJ1-5
clone size: .
CDR3 protein: CASRPDGDRIPQHF
CDR3 DNA: TGTGCCAGCAGACCCGACGGAGACCGTATCCCCCAGCATTTT

D gene: TRBD1
V gene: TRBV5-1
J gene: TRBJ2-5
clone size: .
CDR3 protein: CASSSRTGTETQYF
CDR3 DNA: TGCGCCAGCAGCTCCCGGACAGGGACGGAGACCCAGTACTTC

D gene: TRBD2
V gene: TRBV7-2
J gene: TRBJ2-5
clone size: .
CDR3 protein: CASSFRGGWETQYF
CDR3 DNA: TGTGCCAGCAGCTTCCGGGGGGGATGGGAGACCCAGTACTTC

D gene: .
V gene: TRBV5-4
J gene: TRBJ2-5
clone size: .
CDR3 protein: CASSLAKGETQYF
CDR3 DNA: TGTGCCAGCAGCTTGGCCAAGGGGGAGACCCAGTACTTC

D gene: .
V gene: TRBV15
J gene: TRBJ2-7
clone size: .
CDR3 protein: CATRHTRAGYEQYF
CDR3 DNA: TGTGCCACCAGGCATACGCGGGCAGGATACGAGCAGTACTTC

D gene: .
V gene: TRBV11-2
J gene: TRBJ2-2
clone size: .
CDR3 protein: CASSADSPGELFF
CDR3 DNA: TGTGCCAGCAGCGCCGACTCTCCCGGGGAGCTGTTTTTT

D gene: TRBD1
V gene: TRBV19
J gene: TRBJ2-2
clone size: .
CDR3 protein: CASSPLDRVAGELFF
CDR3 DNA: TGTGCCAGTAGCCCCCTGGACAGGGTAGCCGGGGAGCTGTTTTTT

D gene: TRBD1
V gene: TRBV5-1
J gene: TRBJ2-5
clone size: .
CDR3 protein: CASSSTGSQETQYF
CDR3 DNA: TGCGCCAGCAGTTCGACAGGGTCCCAAGAGACCCAGTACTTC

D gene: .
V gene: TRBV6-5
J gene: TRBJ2-7
clone size: .
CDR3 protein: CASTHQPNLGQYF
CDR3 DNA: TGTGCCAGCACCCACCAACCGAACCTCGGGCAGTACTTC

D gene: TRBD1
V gene: TRBV5-6
J gene: TRBJ2-5
clone size: .
CDR3 protein: CASSQITTGEETQYF
CDR3 DNA: TGTGCCAGCAGCCAGATCACAACAGGGGAGGAGACCCAGTACTTC

D gene: .
V gene: TRBV6-1
J gene: TRBJ2-7
clone size: .
CDR3 protein: CASLPGRDYEQYF
CDR3 DNA: TGTGCCAGCCTCCCCGGACGGGACTACGAGCAGTACTTC